The rows below give T cell receptor beta chains drawn from one sample of a study of blood T cell repertoires in COVID-19. Some clones are missing from TCRdb's copy, which holds only in-frame ones; the method was immunoSEQ multiplex PCR. The sample has roughly 250,000 clones; 84% are singletons. The sequenced sample consisted of peripheral blood. Receptor source: a person in their 70s with COVID-19, enrolled during active disease. The CDR3 runs from the conserved cysteine through the conserved F or W. Fields, in order: J gene, clone size, V gene, D gene, CDR3 protein, CDR3 DNA. The D gene is left open where the match is weak. Clone size is not always given. Where it is, it says once, few, many or a class for expanded clones.

TRBJ1-2 . TRBV9 TRBD1 CASSLTGQNYGYTF TGTGCCAGCAGCCTGACGGGACAGAACTATGGCTACACCTTC
TRBJ2-3 many TRBV3-1/TRBV3-2 TRBD2 CASSLRLAGSTDTQYF TGTGCCAGCAGCCTCCGACTAGCGGGGAGCACAGATACGCAGTATTTT
TRBJ1-3 . TRBV28 . CASSMVGEAGNTIYF TGTGCCAGCAGTATGGTGGGAGAGGCTGGAAACACCATATATTTT
TRBJ2-1 . TRBV19 . CASSIGVRVSYNEQFF TGTGCCAGTAGTATAGGAGTCCGGGTTTCCTACAATGAGCAGTTCTTC
TRBJ1-1 . TRBV27 . CASSPNGHIEAFF TGTGCCAGCAGTCCTAACGGACACATTGAAGCTTTCTTT
TRBJ1-1 . TRBV7-9 TRBD1 CASRPRQGVLTEAFF TGTGCCAGCAGACCAAGACAGGGCGTTTTAACTGAAGCTTTCTTT
TRBJ2-4 once TRBV28 . CASSFPGAPFSAKNIQYF TGTGCCAGCAGTTTCCCAGGGGCTCCCTTTTCGGCCAAAAACATTCAGTACTTC
TRBJ2-1 . TRBV14 TRBD2 CASSPGTSGAYNEQFF TGTGCCAGCAGCCCGGGGACTAGCGGGGCCTACAATGAGCAGTTCTTC
TRBJ2-7 . TRBV6-2/TRBV6-3 . CASSMGGSREQYF TGTGCCAGCAGTATGGGGGGAAGTCGCGAGCAGTACTTC
TRBJ2-2 once TRBV30 . CALFSGELFF TGTGCCCTCTTTTCCGGGGAGCTGTTTTTT
TRBJ2-7 . TRBV27 TRBD1 CASRDRDSVYEQYF TGTGCCAGCAGAGACAGGGATAGTGTCTACGAGCAGTACTTC
TRBJ1-1 . TRBV7-9 . CASSLDDRNTEAFF TGTGCCAGCAGCTTAGATGACAGGAACACTGAAGCTTTCTTT
TRBJ2-1 . TRBV7-3 TRBD2 CASSQRAVAGKNEQFF TGTGCCAGCAGCCAAAGGGCGGTAGCGGGAAAAAATGAGCAGTTCTTC
TRBJ1-6 . TRBV7-2 . CASSFLPQRDNSPLHF TGTGCCAGCAGCTTTCTCCCTCAACGGGATAATTCACCCCTCCACTTT
TRBJ2-7 . TRBV9 TRBD1 CASSVGATGGFGQQYF TGTGCCAGCAGCGTAGGGGCGACAGGGGGGTTCGGGCAGCAGTACTTC
TRBJ1-2 . TRBV29-1 . CSVAAAADYGYTF TGCAGCGTTGCGGCAGCCGCGGACTATGGCTACACCTTC
TRBJ1-6 . TRBV5-6 . CASSLTGSSYNSPLHF TGTGCCAGCAGCTTGACAGGGAGCTCCTATAATTCACCCCTCCACTTT
TRBJ2-7 few TRBV11-1 . CASSSLGPLSYEQYF TGTGCCAGCAGCTCCCTAGGTCCCCTCTCCTACGAGCAGTACTTC
TRBJ2-1 . TRBV7-2 TRBD2 CASSQDPGLADYNEQFF TGTGCCAGCAGCCAAGACCCGGGACTAGCGGACTACAATGAGCAGTTCTTC
TRBJ1-4 . TRBV19 TRBD1 CASSIPRGHGDEKLFF TGTGCCAGTAGTATCCCCAGGGGGCATGGGGATGAAAAACTGTTTTTT
TRBJ1-5 . TRBV23-1 TRBD1 CASSAPRRQGRAQPQHF TGCGCCAGCAGTGCCCCTCGAAGACAGGGACGGGCTCAGCCCCAGCATTTT
TRBJ1-5 . TRBV19 TRBD1 CASRTTGSGSNQPQHF TGTGCCAGTAGGACGACAGGGTCGGGTAGCAATCAGCCCCAGCATTTT
TRBJ1-3 once TRBV6-5 TRBD1 CASSYLGQGAGNTIYF TGTGCCAGCAGTTACTTAGGGCAGGGGGCTGGAAACACCATATATTTT
TRBJ1-5 few TRBV28 TRBD1 CASSLGQRLNQPQHF TGTGCCAGCAGTCTGGGACAGAGACTCAATCAGCCCCAGCATTTT
TRBJ2-7 . TRBV7-3 TRBD1 CASSLEDRDSYEQYF TGTGCCAGCAGCTTGGAGGACAGGGACTCCTACGAGCAGTACTTC
TRBJ1-2 . TRBV5-4 TRBD1 CASSPTRTGRGYTF TGTGCCAGCAGCCCGACTCGGACAGGGCGTGGCTACACCTTC
TRBJ2-7 . TRBV11-2 TRBD1 CASSLTGGSYEQYF TGTGCCAGCAGCTTGACAGGGGGCTCCTACGAGCAGTACTTC
TRBJ1-2 few TRBV2 . CASSVRGANYGYTF TGTGCCAGCAGTGTACGGGGAGCAAACTATGGCTACACCTTC
TRBJ2-5 . TRBV29-1 TRBD1 CSVIGDRGNLETQYF TGCAGCGTCATAGGGGACAGGGGAAATTTAGAGACCCAGTACTTC
TRBJ1-1 . TRBV7-8 TRBD1 CASSLGYRGNTEAFF TGTGCCAGCAGCTTAGGGTACAGGGGGAACACTGAAGCTTTCTTT
TRBJ2-4 . TRBV28 . CASSLAGAVDIQYF TGTGCCAGCAGTTTGGCAGGGGCTGTTGACATTCAGTACTTC
TRBJ2-5 . TRBV28 . CASSDGGLFQETQYF TGTGCCAGCAGCGACGGCGGGTTATTTCAAGAGACCCAGTACTTC
TRBJ2-1 . TRBV30 . CAWSQSPDRRFF TGTGCCTGGAGTCAAAGCCCGGATCGGAGGTTCTTC
TRBJ1-3 . TRBV9 TRBD1 CASSANRDSGNTIYF TGTGCCAGCAGCGCTAATAGGGACAGCGGAAACACCATATATTTT
TRBJ2-2 . TRBV9 . CASSVAGANTGELFF TGTGCCAGCAGCGTAGCGGGGGCGAACACCGGGGAGCTGTTTTTT
TRBJ1-1 . TRBV11-2 TRBD1 CASSARTGKTFF TGTGCCAGCAGCGCTCGGACAGGGAAAACTTTCTTT
TRBJ2-5 . TRBV5-1 TRBD2 CASSRGTSGRETQYF TGCGCCAGCAGCCGAGGGACTAGCGGGAGGGAGACCCAGTACTTC
TRBJ2-1 . TRBV27 . CASSLGLYNEQFF TGTGCCAGCAGTTTAGGGCTGTACAATGAGCAGTTCTTC
TRBJ1-6 . TRBV6-5 TRBD1 CATERGGQGLYF TGTGCCACCGAGAGGGGAGGACAGGGCCTATACTTT
TRBJ2-7 . TRBV5-5 . CASSLTFTVSSEQYF TGTGCCAGCAGCTTGACTTTCACGGTTAGCAGCGAGCAGTACTTC
TRBJ1-1 . TRBV7-2 . CASSPHTKRGEAFF TGTGCCAGCAGCCCACACACCAAAAGGGGAGAAGCTTTCTTT
TRBJ2-1 . TRBV5-8 TRBD1 CASSLAWGKQGASNEQFF TGTGCCAGCAGCTTGGCCTGGGGAAAACAGGGGGCTAGTAATGAGCAGTTCTTC
TRBJ2-7 . TRBV7-2 . CASSLGLAYEQYF TGTGCCAGCAGCTTAGGACTAGCCTACGAGCAGTACTTC
TRBJ1-1 . TRBV19 TRBD1 CASSTRQGFVVNTEAFF TGTGCCAGTAGTACCAGACAGGGTTTCGTGGTCAACACTGAAGCTTTCTTT
TRBJ2-3 . TRBV15 TRBD2 CATSGGLPESTDTQYF TGTGCCACCAGCGGGGGACTACCCGAATCCACAGATACGCAGTATTTT
TRBJ2-5 once TRBV29-1 . CSVGAGMETQYF TGCAGCGTTGGCGCCGGGATGGAGACCCAGTACTTC
TRBJ1-2 . TRBV5-1 . CASSPTDNNYGYTF TGCGCCAGCAGCCCCACGGACAATAACTATGGCTACACCTTC
TRBJ2-5 . TRBV6-1 TRBD2 CASSEAWAGGPETQYF TGTGCCAGCAGTGAAGCTTGGGCGGGAGGGCCGGAGACCCAGTACTTC
TRBJ2-5 . TRBV12-1 . CASCLAMTKWARATQGLYKETQYF TGTGCCAGCTGTTTGGCCATGACCAAGTGGGCGAGGGCTACACAAGGCTTATATAAAGAGACCCAGTACTTC
TRBJ2-7 . TRBV6-4 . CASSEPPTGNEQYF TGTGCCAGCAGTGAACCACCCACAGGGAACGAGCAGTACTTC
TRBJ2-5 . TRBV25-1 TRBD1 CASSERGTAQETQYF TGTGCCAGCAGTGAAAGGGGGACAGCCCAAGAGACCCAGTACTTC
TRBJ2-3 . TRBV3-1/TRBV3-2 . CASSQRGWAAPDTQYF TGTGCCAGCAGCCAACGGGGGTGGGCGGCCCCAGATACGCAGTATTTT
TRBJ1-2 . TRBV29-1 TRBD1 CSVGGFQGAEDLGYTF TGCAGCGTTGGAGGTTTCCAGGGGGCGGAAGATCTTGGCTACACCTTC
TRBJ2-1 . TRBV5-8 TRBD2 CASSLGEGLWTSPHEQFF TGTGCCAGCAGCTTGGGAGAGGGCTTATGGACTAGCCCCCATGAGCAGTTCTTC
TRBJ2-7 . TRBV6-1 . CASSDSYEQYF TGTGCCAGCAGTGACAGCTACGAGCAGTACTTC
TRBJ2-3 . TRBV3-1/TRBV3-2 TRBD1 CASSHRVAQGAFSTDTQYF TGTGCCAGCAGCCATAGAGTTGCCCAGGGGGCTTTTAGCACAGATACGCAGTATTTT
TRBJ1-5 . TRBV24-1 TRBD1 CATKGQGDQPQHF TGTGCCACCAAGGGACAGGGGGATCAGCCCCAGCATTTT
TRBJ2-7 . TRBV5-6 . CASTKQSTYEQYF TGTGCCAGCACCAAACAGTCTACCTACGAGCAGTACTTC
TRBJ2-5 . TRBV18 . CASSPPSRLETQYF TGTGCCAGCTCACCGCCTAGCCGCCTAGAGACCCAGTACTTC